This TCR beta chain derives from a study of blood T cell repertoires in COVID-19. The CDR3 has 12 amino acids. The germline V and J ends were trimmed by 0 bases and 5 bases, with 6 bases remaining between them. The V gene's germline CDR1 is SGHRS and CDR2 YFSETQ. Clones were read by immunoSEQ multiplex PCR, and TCRdb kept only the in-frame ones, dropping some. Of around 190,000 clones listed, more than 70% are singletons. Seattle enrolled patients during active infection and tracked them longitudinally. The sample comprised peripheral blood. The rearrangement links TRBV5-1 to TRBJ2-7; D possibly corresponds to TRBD1 (5 bases). This TCR came from a man over 45 with COVID-19, enrolled during active disease. The CDR3 here is CASSLAGNEQYF. CDR3 nucleotide sequence: TGCGCCAGCAGCTTGGCAGGGAACGAGCAGTACTTC.